This TCR beta chain derives from a study of radiotherapy plus CTLA-4 blockade in lung cancer. The protocol was immunoSEQ multiplex PCR, while the TCRdb copy is restricted to in-frame clones and leaves out a portion. Of about 45,000 clones listed, approximately 76% are singletons. This clone was seen just once. The CDR3 has 17 amino acids. Trimming took off 0 bases at V and 4 bases at J, with 19 bases between the two ends. Germline CDR1 SGHDT, CDR2 YYEEEE. The TCR sequence derives from a human donor with non-small cell lung cancer who had stable disease on radiotherapy plus ipilimumab. Sequencing used peripheral blood, obtained from a patient treated with radiotherapy plus ipilimumab. The gene calls are TRBV5-6 and TRBJ1-2; unclear D gene. CDR3 sequence: CASSLAYRTGRGYGYTF. In DNA, the CDR3 is TGTGCCAGCAGCTTGGCGTACCGGACGGGAAGAGGCTATGGCTACACCTTC.